Shown below are 31 T cell receptor beta chains from a single sample sequenced in a study of cytomegalovirus exposure and HLA in healthy donors. The PCR used 60 Vbeta and 13 Jbeta primers. The table came from immunoSEQ multiplex PCR; TCRdb's copy has only in-frame clones and leaves some out. The table has around 90,000 clones, just over 75% seen once. Sequencing used PBMCs. The receptor set was obtained from a man aged 25 to 40 in good health and CMV-seronegative.

V usage is TRBV4-2 and J usage is TRBJ1-1; tentatively, D is TRBD1 (5 bases). V lost 6 bases, J lost 3 bases, and 17 bases lay in between. There are 15 residues in the CDR3. Per the germline V gene, CDR1 is LGHNA and CDR2 is YNFKEQ. This CDR3 reads CASRVHQGQDTEAFF. Written as DNA, the CDR3 is TGTGCCAGCAGGGTCCACCAGGGTCAGGACACTGAAGCTTTCTTT.

The V and J genes are TRBV7-9 and TRBJ2-1; 8 nucleotides agree with TRBD2. The CDR3 totals 15 residues. Looked up from germline, CDR1 is SEHNR and CDR2 is FQNEAQ (reference sequence). The V segment lost 5 bases and the J segment 7 bases; nucleotides outside the gene matches: 10. Here the CDR3 reads CASSLSGGPLNEQFF. Written as DNA, the CDR3 is TGTGCCAGCAGCCTAAGCGGGGGCCCCCTTAATGAGCAGTTCTTC.

This clone was counted a single time. The chain carries TRBV18 and TRBJ2-2; possible D gene TRBD1, 6 bases. The germline V gene encodes CDR1 KGHSH and CDR2 LQKENI. Trimming left V 4 bases short and J 4 bases short, with 13 bases between. This CDR3 has 15 residues. CDR3 loop: CASSLADRPTGELFF. The CDR3 region has the DNA TGTGCCAGCTCACTCGCCGACAGGCCCACCGGGGAGCTGTTTTTT.

The chain uses TRBV27 and TRBJ1-4; tentatively, D is TRBD1 (5 bases). CDR1 MNHEY and CDR2 SMNVEV come from the germline V gene (reference sequence). This CDR3 region has 14 residues. V was trimmed by 2 bases and J by 5 bases, leaving 9 bases between them. In nucleotides, the CDR3 is TGTGCCAGCAGTTTAACGGCAGGGAATGAAAAACTGTTTTTT. Its translation is CASSLTAGNEKLFF.

CDR3 region: CASRTGDYSNQPQHF. CDR3 coding DNA: TGTGCCAGCAGAACAGGAGATTATAGCAATCAGCCCCAGCATTTT. This chain joins TRBV2 and TRBJ1-5; maybe TRBD1 (5 bases). CDR1 and CDR2 (germline): SNHLY, FYNNEI. The CDR3 is 15 amino acids. With 6 bases removed from V and 0 bases from J, the gap between germline ends came to 12 bases.

This chain uses TRBV9 with TRBJ1-3; D uncertain. The length of the CDR3 is 15 residues. Germline-derived CDR1 and CDR2 are SGDLS and YYNGEE. The V and J ends lost 0 bases and 0 bases respectively, with 7 bases between them. The CDR3 DNA sequence: TGTGCCAGCAGCGTAGGGCAGATCTCTGGAAACACCATATATTTT. It yields the protein CASSVGQISGNTIYF.

The rearrangement uses TRBV19 and TRBJ1-4, with TRBD1 as a possible D gene (5 bases). Germline values: CDR1 LNHDA, CDR2 SQIVND (reference sequence). This CDR3 spans 14 amino acids. The ends were cut back, 4 bases at V and 5 bases at J, with 11 bases in the middle. CDR3 in DNA: TGTGCCAGTAGTACCGGGACTCCAAATGAAAAACTGTTTTTT. Amino acids: CASSTGTPNEKLFF.

The rearrangement uses TRBV4-2 and TRBJ2-1, with TRBD2 identical over 10 bases. This CDR3 has 16 amino acids. Germline V lookup: CDR1 LGHNA, CDR2 YNFKEQ. Losses at the gene ends were 0 bases for V and 9 bases for J; bases not matched to a gene: 8. Written as DNA, the CDR3 is TGTGCCAGCAGCCAAGATTCTAGCGGGAGAGGAGCTGAGCAGTTCTTC. Protein product: CASSQDSSGRGAEQFF.

The chain has TRBV28 and TRBJ2-2; 13 bases map to TRBD2. CDR1 and CDR2 from the germline V gene are MDHEN and SYDVKM. This CDR3 has 16 amino acids. Trimming cost V 3 bases and J 6 bases; bases outside gene matches: 4. This chain's CDR3 is CASSLTSGRIAGELFF. CDR3 bases: TGTGCCAGCAGTTTGACTAGCGGGAGGATCGCCGGGGAGCTGTTTTTT.

This clone was detected only a few times. The chain carries TRBV6-5 and TRBJ1-5; 11 nucleotides line up with TRBD1. This CDR3 spans 14 amino acids. The V and J ends lost 2 bases and 7 bases, in that order; junction bases with no gene match: 1. Germline CDR1 and CDR2: MNHEY and SVGAGI. The CDR3 DNA is TGTGCCAGCAGTTACGGGACAGGGGGACAGCCCCAGCATTTT. Amino acids: CASSYGTGGQPQHF.

The rearrangement links TRBV5-1 to TRBJ2-5; 9 bases match TRBD1. The V gene end was trimmed by 2 bases and the J gene end by 5 bases; junction bases not matched to a gene: 7. This CDR3 has 15 amino acids. In germline, CDR1 is SGHRS, CDR2 YFSETQ. The CDR3 sequence is CASSLVQGTGETQYF. CDR3 in DNA: TGCGCCAGCAGCTTAGTACAGGGGACAGGGGAGACCCAGTACTTC.

CDR3 nucleotides: TGCGCCAGCAGCACAACTAGCGGGGGGTACAATGAGCAGTTCTTC. Translation: CASSTTSGGYNEQFF. The chain is built from TRBV5-1 and TRBJ2-1; 12 bases are shared with TRBD2. This CDR3 is 15 amino acids long. The junction had 3 bases not matched to a gene; V was cut back by 4 bases and J by 4 bases. CDR1 is SGHRS and CDR2 is YFSETQ in the germline V gene.

V and J are TRBV29-1 and TRBJ1-1; D gene ambiguous. CDR3 size: 12 residues. Trimming left V 7 bases short and J 1 base short, with 10 bases between. Germline loops: CDR1 SQVTM, CDR2 ANQGSEA. In DNA, the CDR3 is TGCAGCGGGAGGTCCCCGAACACTGAAGCTTTCTTT. This encodes CSGRSPNTEAFF.

The DNA of the CDR3 is TGTGCCAGCAGCCGCCGGGTGGGCAATCAGCCCCAGCATTTT. Translation gives CASSRRVGNQPQHF. V usage is TRBV7-3 and J usage is TRBJ1-5; no clear D. Between the trimmed V and J ends, which lost 5 bases and 2 bases, there was a span of 10 bases. Germline loops: CDR1 SGHTA, CDR2 FQGTGA. This CDR3 has 14 amino acids.

This rearrangement joins TRBV10-3 to TRBJ1-6; tentative D call: TRBD1 (6 bases). The germline V and J ends were trimmed by 6 bases and 7 bases, with 19 bases remaining between them. Germline V gene data show CDR1 as ENHRY and CDR2 as SYGVKD. This CDR3 has 16 residues. This CDR3 is CAISQQYRTANSPLHF. DNA for the CDR3: TGTGCCATCAGCCAGCAGTACAGGACAGCCAATTCACCCCTCCACTTT.

The CDR3 loop is CASSQQRGSPGGNTIYF. DNA for the CDR3: TGTGCCAGCAGCCAACAAAGGGGATCACCAGGAGGAAACACCATATATTTT. The chain recombines TRBV5-4 with TRBJ1-3, with a tentative D call TRBD1 (5 bases). Per the germline V gene, CDR1 is SGHNT and CDR2 is YYREEE (reference sequence). Trimming shortened V by 4 bases and J by 4 bases, and 21 bases separated the two germline ends. The CDR3 length is 17 residues. The whole variable domain, filled in from reference TRBV5-4 and TRBJ1-3, reads ETGVTQSPTHLIKTRGQQVTLRCSSQSGHNTVSWYQQALGQGPQFIFQYYREEENGRGNFPPRFSGLQFPNYSSELNVNALELDDSALYLCASSQQRGSPGGNTIYFGEGSWLTVV.

This chain uses TRBV1 with TRBJ2-4; the table names TRBD2, a call not compared with the DNA. TRBV1 is deemed a pseudogene. This CDR3 has 15 amino acids. CDR3 residues: CTSSQNELAKNIQYF. CDR3 nucleotides: TGCACCAGCAGCCAAAATGAGCTTGCCAAAAACATTCAGTACTTC.

The CDR3 coding sequence is TGCGCCAGCAGCCCGGGACTATTCCCTGCGAACACCGGGGAGCTGTTTTTT. Its translation: CASSPGLFPANTGELFF. This chain joins TRBV5-1 and TRBJ2-2, with 7 bases matching TRBD2. Germline V gene data show CDR1 as SGHRS and CDR2 as YFSETQ. The V segment lost 4 bases and the J segment 0 bases; nucleotides outside the gene matches: 9. CDR3 length: 17 amino acids. Drawing the rest from reference TRBV5-1 and TRBJ2-2, the complete variable domain is KAGVTQTPRYLIKTRGQQVTLSCSPISGHRSVSWYQQTPGQGLQFLFEYFSETQRNKGNFPGRFSGRQFSNSRSEMNVSTLELGDSALYLCASSPGLFPANTGELFFGEGSRLTVL.

This clone appeared once. The V and J genes are TRBV11-2 and TRBJ1-1; D is perhaps TRBD1 (6 bases). Trimming shortened V by 8 bases and J by 6 bases, and 19 bases separated the two germline ends. Germline CDR1 SGHAT, CDR2 FQNNGV. CDR3 length: 14 residues. CDR3 DNA sequence: TGTGCCAGCGGATACAGGGCCGTCGGCGCTGAAGCTTTCTTT. Residues: CASGYRAVGAEAFF.

The chain links TRBV4-2 to TRBJ1-5, with 9 bases fitting TRBD1. The germline V gene has CDR1 LGHNA and CDR2 YNFKEQ. This CDR3 comprises 16 residues. J lost 4 bases, V lost 1 base, and 5 bases had no gene match. The CDR3 loop is CASSQGEDRGNQPQHF. The CDR3 DNA is TGTGCCAGCAGCCAAGGGGAGGACAGGGGTAATCAGCCCCAGCATTTT.

This sequence joins TRBV13 and TRBJ1-6, with 9 bases lining up with TRBD1. The CDR3 covers 14 residues. J lost 6 bases, V lost 5 bases, and 2 bases had no gene match. CDR1 is PRHDT, CDR2 FYEKMQ, per germline (reference sequence). The chain's CDR3 is CASSDRGFNSPLHF. CDR3 nucleotides: TGTGCCAGCAGCGACAGGGGGTTTAATTCACCCCTCCACTTT.

The chain links TRBV11-3 to TRBJ2-1; 8 bases match TRBD1. The CDR3 spans 14 residues. V lost 1 base, J lost 9 bases, and 5 bases stayed unmatched. Germline loops: CDR1 SGHNT, CDR2 YENEEA. The CDR3 region has the DNA TGTGCCAGCAGCTTAGCAGGGGGCGCGGGTGAGCAGTTCTTC. Protein sequence: CASSLAGGAGEQFF. Filled out from reference TRBV11-3 and TRBJ2-1, the complete variable domain reads EAGVVQSPRYKIIEKKQPVAFWCNPISGHNTLYWYLQNLGQGPELLIRYENEEAVDDSQLPKDRFSAERLKGVDSTLKIQPAELGDSAVYLCASSLAGGAGEQFFGPGTRLTVL.

V and J are TRBV5-1 and TRBJ2-1; D gene unclear. CDR1 and CDR2 (germline): SGHRS, YFSETQ. This CDR3 is 14 amino acids long. V was pared by 2 bases and J by 7 bases, with 13 bases between. CDR3 residues: CASSFGRDNNEQFF. The CDR3 nucleotides read TGCGCCAGCAGCTTTGGTAGAGACAATAATGAGCAGTTCTTC.

This chain connects TRBV7-8 to TRBJ2-1; 10 nucleotides match TRBD2. From germline, CDR1 is SGHVS and CDR2 FQNEAQ. V was pared by 5 bases and J by 4 bases, with 11 bases of the junction left unmatched. The CDR3 is made up of 17 amino acids. DNA for the CDR3: TGTGCCAGCAGCGCCTATTCTAGCGGGGGAACTTACAATGAGCAGTTCTTC. It translates to CASSAYSSGGTYNEQFF.

The chain joins TRBV11-2 to TRBJ1-1; D call uncertain. CDR3 length: 13 amino acids. The V gene's germline CDR1 is SGHAT and CDR2 FQNNGV. V lost 1 base, J lost 4 bases, and 7 bases lay in between. CDR3 coding DNA: TGTGCCAGCAGCTTAGTTCTCGGCACTGAAGCTTTCTTT. Encoded protein: CASSLVLGTEAFF. Complete variable domain (other parts from reference TRBV11-2 and TRBJ1-1): EAGVAQSPRYKIIEKRQSVAFWCNPISGHATLYWYQQILGQGPKLLIQFQNNGVVDDSQLPKDRFSAERLKGVDSTLKIQPAKLEDSAVYLCASSLVLGTEAFFGQGTRLTVV.

The V and J genes are TRBV7-9 and TRBJ1-5, with TRBD1 matching over 7 bases. The CDR3 is 15 residues long. V shed 5 bases, J shed 7 bases, and the junction held 11 bases outside the gene matches. The germline CDR1 and CDR2 sequences are SEHNR and FQNEAQ (reference sequence). CDR3 in DNA: TGTGCCAGCAGCCTTGGACAGGAGGATGGGCAGCCCCAGCATTTT. Translating it yields CASSLGQEDGQPQHF.

The rearrangement uses TRBV29-1 and TRBJ2-2; 7 nucleotides align to TRBD2. Germline trimming cut 4 bases from V and 4 bases from J; bases unmatched to any gene: 0. This CDR3 has 12 residues. Germline lookup yields CDR1 SQVTM and CDR2 ANQGSEA. CDR3 sequence: CSVGGGTGELFF. In DNA form, the CDR3 reads TGCAGCGTTGGCGGGGGCACCGGGGAGCTGTTTTTT.

J is TRBJ1-1 and V is TRBV11-3, with a weak D call TRBD1 (5 bases). CDR3 length equals 13 residues. Trimming took off 0 bases at V and 7 bases at J, with 9 bases between the two ends. CDR1 and CDR2 from the germline V gene are SGHNT and YENEEA. CDR3 residues: CASSLESRDEAFF. The CDR3 DNA follows: TGTGCCAGCAGCTTAGAGTCCAGGGATGAAGCTTTCTTT.

This sequence joins TRBV6-5 and TRBJ2-7, with 10 bases aligning to TRBD1. Germline V gives CDR1 MNHEY, CDR2 SVGAGI. The junction had 7 bases not matched to a gene; V was cut back by 5 bases and J by 3 bases. The length of the CDR3 is 15 residues. As DNA, the CDR3 is TGTGCCAGCAGTACGAGCCGGGACAGGGGCTACGAGCAGTACTTC. The encoded protein is CASSTSRDRGYEQYF.

The V and J genes are TRBV27 and TRBJ2-1, with 11 bases aligning to TRBD1. Germline V lookup: CDR1 MNHEY, CDR2 SMNVEV (reference sequence). The CDR3 has 16 amino acids. The V segment lost 5 bases and the J segment 7 bases; nucleotides outside the gene matches: 10. In nucleotides, the CDR3 is TGTGCCAGCAGTGGCCGGACAGGGGGCGTTAGGAATGAGCAGTTCTTC. It specifies CASSGRTGGVRNEQFF.

V usage is TRBV6-1 and J usage is TRBJ2-1; D gene unclear. The V end was cut by 7 bases, the J end by 7 bases, with 20 bases between. Germline-derived CDR1 and CDR2 are MNHNS and SASEGT. The CDR3 has 15 residues. Here the CDR3 DNA reads TGTGCCAGCACTATGGCCCTTGGATCCGGGAATGAGCAGTTCTTC. It yields the protein CASTMALGSGNEQFF.